This entry is about one T cell receptor (beta chain). The CDR3 has 16 residues. Germline CDR1 and CDR2: SQVTM and ANQGSEA. The V end lost 4 bases, the J end lost 0 bases, and 16 bases lay between the germline ends. Assay used: immunoSEQ multiplex PCR; TCRdb lists only in-frame clones, some missing. Of about 150,000 clones listed, 80% to 95% are singletons. The data were taken from a study of T cell responses to AZD1222 COVID-19 vaccine. V usage is TRBV29-1 and J usage is TRBJ2-1, with D perhaps being TRBD1 or TRBD2 (5 bases each). The source is an adult who received the AZD1222 COVID-19 vaccine. Sequencing used peripheral blood, obtained 28 days after the second AZD1222 dose. The CDR3 DNA sequence: TGCAGCGTTGTGGTAGGTTGGGGGAGCTCCTACAATGAGCAGTTCTTC. Amino acids: CSVVVGWGSSYNEQFF.